This T cell receptor beta chain derives from a study of T cells of healthy individuals. This clonotype was recorded a few times. Germline-derived CDR1 and CDR2 are MNHEY and SVGEGT. Trimming shortened V by 2 bases and J by 6 bases, and 9 bases separated the two germline ends. The CDR3 has 13 residues. MiXCR was run by TCRdb on the 5' RACE reads, yielding one entry per CDR3 protein. This repertoire shows 55,000 to 65,000 distinct CDR3 sequences, roughly 16% found once; its top ten account for about 4.3%. V is TRBV6-2 or TRBV6-3 and J is TRBJ2-3; D remains unclear. The clonotype originates from a human donor in good health. CDR3: CASSYNVRDTQYF. CDR3 bases: TGTGCCAGCAGTTACAACGTAAGGGATACGCAGTATTTT.